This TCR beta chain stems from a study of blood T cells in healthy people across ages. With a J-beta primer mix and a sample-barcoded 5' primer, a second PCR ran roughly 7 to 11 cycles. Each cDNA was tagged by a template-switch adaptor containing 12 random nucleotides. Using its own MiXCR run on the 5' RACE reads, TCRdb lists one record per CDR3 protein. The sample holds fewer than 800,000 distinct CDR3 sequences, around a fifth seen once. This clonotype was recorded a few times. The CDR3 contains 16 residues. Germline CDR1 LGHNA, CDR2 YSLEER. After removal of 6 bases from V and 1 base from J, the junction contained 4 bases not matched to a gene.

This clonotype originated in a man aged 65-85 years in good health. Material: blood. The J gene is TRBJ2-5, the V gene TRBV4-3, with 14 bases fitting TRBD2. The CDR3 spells CASSIGLAGGQETQYF. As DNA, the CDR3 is TGCGCCAGCAGTATAGGACTAGCGGGAGGCCAAGAGACCCAGTACTTC.